This T cell receptor (beta chain) stems from a study of CD8+CD57+ T cells in acquired aplastic anemia. Study as a whole: Across the sorted CD4+ and CD8+ cells, DNA amounts averaged around 3.2 ug. Study results and limitations: Statistical testing detected no significant gap in CD8+ Simpson's diversity between patients and controls.

With 6 bases removed from V and 3 bases from J, the gap between germline ends came to 10 bases. Germline CDR1 is MRHNA and CDR2 is SNTAGT. This CDR3 has 13 amino acids. According to the study, genomic DNA was the template for TCR beta VDJ and CDR3 profiling. One entry per CDR3 protein, called by TCRdb with MiXCR from the reads. Of some 220,000 distinct CDR3 sequences in the sample, 30% to 40% were seen once. This clonotype came up a few times. Its antigen is unidentified. This TCR was sampled from a human donor in good health, serving as a control. The chain recombines TRBV6-4 with TRBJ2-3; D ambiguous. Sequencing was carried out using sorted CD4+, CD8+, or CD8+CD57+ T cells (not recorded which) from PBMCs. The CDR3 loop is CASSLERTDTQYF. The CDR3 DNA reads as TGTGCCAGCAGCTTGGAGAGGACAGATACGCAGTATTTT.